This is a list of T cell receptor beta chains from one sample in a study of T cell responses to AZD1222 COVID-19 vaccine. TCRdb's table, derived via immunoSEQ multiplex PCR, lists solely in-frame clones and lacks some. The sample shows 150,000 to 200,000 clones, around 87% of them seen only once. The sequencing used peripheral blood, collected on day 0 of MenACWY control vaccination. The origin of the receptors is an adult in good health. Both conserved end residues are part of each CDR3. The D gene is left open where the match is weak.

>TRBJ1-4|.|TRBV7-2
TGTGCCAGCAGCTTAGCCTCAAGGACACCCGACCCGGGAAAACTGTTTTTT
CASSLASRTPDPGKLFF
>TRBJ1-2|TRBD1|TRBV5-4
TGTGCCAGCAGCTTGGAGGGACAGTTAACCTATGGCTACACCTTC
CASSLEGQLTYGYTF
>TRBJ1-5|.|TRBV2
TGTGCCAGCAGACCCAGAAACAATCAGCCCCAGCATTTT
CASRPRNNQPQHF
>TRBJ2-6|.|TRBV19
TGTGCCAGTAGTATAGGAGGGGAATGGGCCAACGTCCTGACTTTC
CASSIGGEWANVLTF
>TRBJ1-1|.|TRBV6-5
TGTGCCAGCAGAACCACAGGGAACACTGAAGCTTTCTTT
CASRTTGNTEAFF
>TRBJ1-5|TRBD1|TRBV19
TGTGCCAGTAATAGCAGGGGGGGAAGCAATCAGCCCCAGCATTTT
CASNSRGGSNQPQHF
>TRBJ2-1|TRBD2|TRBV7-3
TGTGCCAGCAGCTCCCCGGCTAGCGGGGGCTCCTACAATGAGCAGTTCTTC
CASSSPASGGSYNEQFF
>TRBJ1-5|.|TRBV28
TGTGCCAGCAGCCGTCGGGAGTATAGCAATCAGCCCCAGCATTTT
CASSRREYSNQPQHF
>TRBJ2-5|.|TRBV5-1
TGCGCCAGCAGCTTGATGGCAGAGCAAGAGACCCAGTACTTC
CASSLMAEQETQYF
>TRBJ2-3|TRBD1|TRBV29-1
TGCAGCGTTGAGCTTGTAGGGGGCGAGTTATGGACGCAGTATTTT
CSVELVGGELWTQYF
>TRBJ2-1|TRBD2|TRBV6-5
TGTGCCAGCAGTTCCGGGGAGGGTGAGCAGTTCTTC
CASSSGEGEQFF
>TRBJ1-4|TRBD1|TRBV19
TGTGCCAGCAGCGGGACAGGGCATGAAAAACTGTTTTTT
CASSGTGHEKLFF
>TRBJ1-1|.|TRBV7-3
TGTGCCAGCAGTTGGGGTATGAACACTGAAGCTTTCTTT
CASSWGMNTEAFF